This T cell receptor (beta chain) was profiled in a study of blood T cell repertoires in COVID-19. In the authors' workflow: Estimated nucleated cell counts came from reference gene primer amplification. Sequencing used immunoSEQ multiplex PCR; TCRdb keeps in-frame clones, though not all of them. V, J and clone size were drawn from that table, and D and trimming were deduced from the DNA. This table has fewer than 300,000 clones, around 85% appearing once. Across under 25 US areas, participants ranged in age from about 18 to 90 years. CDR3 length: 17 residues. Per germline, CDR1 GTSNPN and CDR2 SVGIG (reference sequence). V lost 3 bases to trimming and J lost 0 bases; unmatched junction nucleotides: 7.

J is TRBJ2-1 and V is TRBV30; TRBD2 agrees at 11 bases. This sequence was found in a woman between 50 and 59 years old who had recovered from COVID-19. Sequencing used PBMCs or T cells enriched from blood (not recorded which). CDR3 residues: CAWRASGRPSSYNEQFF. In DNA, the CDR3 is TGTGCCTGGAGAGCTAGCGGGAGGCCTAGCTCCTACAATGAGCAGTTCTTC.